Listed here is a single T cell receptor (beta chain). The sample originates from a study of sequential checkpoint blockade in melanoma. Sequencing used immunoSEQ multiplex PCR; TCRdb keeps in-frame clones, though not all of them. The sample holds tens of thousands of clones, 83% seen once. As for treatment: randomized to nivolumab then ipilimumab (arm A) or the reverse (arm B). None of the patients previously received DNA-damaging chemotherapy. The CDR3 spans 16 residues. Per the germline V gene, CDR1 is MDHEN and CDR2 is SYDVKM. Germline trimming cut 6 bases from V and 0 bases from J; bases unmatched to any gene: 8.

The TCR was taken from a human donor with melanoma. This rearrangement joins TRBV28 to TRBJ2-1, with 7 nucleotides matching TRBD1. The material was CD8+ T cells sorted from blood (inferred from file names), obtained from a patient given nivolumab and ipilimumab in sequence. The CDR3 DNA reads TGTGCCAGCAGACATCCCGGACAGGACTCCTACAATGAGCAGTTCTTC. As protein: CASRHPGQDSYNEQFF. Supplemented by reference TRBV28 and TRBJ2-1, the full variable domain reads DVKVTQSSRYLVKRTGEKVFLECVQDMDHENMFWYRQDPGLGLRLIYFSYDVKMKEKGDIPEGYSVSREKKERFSLILESASTNQTSMYLCASRHPGQDSYNEQFFGPGTRLTVL.